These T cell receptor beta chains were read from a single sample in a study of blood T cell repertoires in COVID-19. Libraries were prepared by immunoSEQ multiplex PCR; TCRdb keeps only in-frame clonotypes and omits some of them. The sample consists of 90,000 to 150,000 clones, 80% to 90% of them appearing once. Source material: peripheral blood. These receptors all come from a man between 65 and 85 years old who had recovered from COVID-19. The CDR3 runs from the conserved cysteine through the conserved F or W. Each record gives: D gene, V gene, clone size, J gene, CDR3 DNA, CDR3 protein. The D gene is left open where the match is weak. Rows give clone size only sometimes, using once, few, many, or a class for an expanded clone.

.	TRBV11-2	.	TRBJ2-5	TGTGCCAGCAGGCCCAGTGGGAGCGATTGGGAGACCCAGTACTTC	CASRPSGSDWETQYF
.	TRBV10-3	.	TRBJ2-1	TGTGCCATCAGTCCAGAGGACAGATCCGGGGCTCCCTACAATGAGCAGTTCTTC	CAISPEDRSGAPYNEQFF
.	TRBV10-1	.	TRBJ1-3	TGCGCCAGCAGTGACGGTTCGGGAGGAAACACCATATATTTT	CASSDGSGGNTIYF
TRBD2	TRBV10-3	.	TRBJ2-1	TGTGCCATCAGTACTAGCGGGGGCTACAATGAGCAGTTCTTC	CAISTSGGYNEQFF
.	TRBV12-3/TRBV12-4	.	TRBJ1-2	TGTGCCAGCAGTTTAATCCCTTTTTATGGCTACACCTTC	CASSLIPFYGYTF
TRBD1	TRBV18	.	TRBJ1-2	TGTGCCAGCTTACCGGGACAGGGGGCATCTAACTATGGCTACACCTTC	CASLPGQGASNYGYTF
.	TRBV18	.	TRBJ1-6	TGTGCCAGCTCACCACGGCACTCGCCGAGGGATTCACCCCTCCACTTT	CASSPRHSPRDSPLHF
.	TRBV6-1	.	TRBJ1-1	TGTGCCAGCAGTGAAGCAGCAGGGATCACTGAAGCTTTCTTT	CASSEAAGITEAFF
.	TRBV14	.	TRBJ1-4	TGTGCCAGCAGCCAATACGTTCAACGGAATGAAAAACTGTTTTTT	CASSQYVQRNEKLFF
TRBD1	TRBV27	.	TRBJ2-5	TGTGCCAGCAGTCACAGACAGGGTTCAGAGACCCAGTACTTC	CASSHRQGSETQYF
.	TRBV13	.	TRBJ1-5	TGTGCCAGCAGCTTCAGAAATCAGCCCCAGCATTTT	CASSFRNQPQHF
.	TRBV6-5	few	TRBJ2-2	TGTGCCAGCAGTTACCGCAGGATTAACACCGGGGAGCTGTTTTTT	CASSYRRINTGELFF
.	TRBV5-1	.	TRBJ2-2	TGCGCCAGCAGCTTGGGATGGGGGGCCGGGGAGCTGTTTTTT	CASSLGWGAGELFF
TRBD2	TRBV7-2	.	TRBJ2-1	TGTGCCAGCAGCTTTAGGACTAGCGGGGAGAATGAGCAGTTCTTC	CASSFRTSGENEQFF
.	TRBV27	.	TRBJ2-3	TGTGCCAGCCGTTTATTAGCTAGCACAGATACGCAGTATTTT	CASRLLASTDTQYF
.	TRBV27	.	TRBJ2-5	TGTGCCAGCAGTTTAGCGGGGGCGGGGGAGACCCAGTACTTC	CASSLAGAGETQYF
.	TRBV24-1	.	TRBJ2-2	TGTGCCACCAGTGATTTAGGGCAGGGGAACACCGGGGAGCTGTTTTTT	CATSDLGQGNTGELFF
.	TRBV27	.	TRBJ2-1	TGTGCCAGCAGTTTATTCGCGGGGTACAATGAGCAGTTCTTC	CASSLFAGYNEQFF
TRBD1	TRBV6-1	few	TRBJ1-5	TGTGCCAGCAGTGAAGCAGGACGAAGGGGGCGAAATCAGCCCCAGCATTTT	CASSEAGRRGRNQPQHF
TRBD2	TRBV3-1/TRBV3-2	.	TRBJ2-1	TGTGCCAGCAGCCAATCCGCACTAGCGGAGATATACAATGAGCAGTTCTTC	CASSQSALAEIYNEQFF
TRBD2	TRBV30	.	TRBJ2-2	TGTGCCTGGAGCGTAGCGGGACTCTACACCGGGGAGCTGTTTTTT	CAWSVAGLYTGELFF
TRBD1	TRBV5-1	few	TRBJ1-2	TGCGCCAGCAGCTTGGAAGGGGCGTTAGACAGGGAAGGTTATGGCTACACCTTC	CASSLEGALDREGYGYTF
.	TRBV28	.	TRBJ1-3	TGTGCCAGCAGTTTGACAGTGGGAAACACCATATATTTT	CASSLTVGNTIYF
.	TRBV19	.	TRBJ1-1	TGTGCCAGTAGTCGGGAGAACACTGAAGCTTTCTTT	CASSRENTEAFF
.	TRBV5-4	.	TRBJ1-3	TGTGCCAGCAGCTTGGAAGCGGGGGCTGGAAACACCATATATTTT	CASSLEAGAGNTIYF
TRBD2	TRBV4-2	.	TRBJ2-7	TGTGCCAGCAGCCAAGGGGCGGGAGGGCAATACGAGCAGTACTTC	CASSQGAGGQYEQYF
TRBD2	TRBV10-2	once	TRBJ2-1	TGCGCCAGCAGGGGACTAGCGGGAGGGGTGCAGTTCTTC	CASRGLAGGVQFF
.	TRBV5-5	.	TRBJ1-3	TGTGCCAGCAGCTTGCTGGAGGCCAGCTCTGGAAACACCATATATTTT	CASSLLEASSGNTIYF
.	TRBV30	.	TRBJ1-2	TGTGCCTGGAGTGTTTTCCGAGGGCTTTATGGCTACACCTTC	CAWSVFRGLYGYTF
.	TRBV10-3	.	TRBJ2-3	TGTGCCATCAGTGAGGGAGGCACAGATACGCAGTATTTT	CAISEGGTDTQYF
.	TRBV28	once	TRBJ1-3	TGTGCCAGCAGTTCCACCCCCCCGGACACCATATATTTT	CASSSTPPDTIYF
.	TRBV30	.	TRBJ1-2	TGTGCCTGGAGTGTACTGGGTGCTGCAGGAGGCTACACCTTC	CAWSVLGAAGGYTF
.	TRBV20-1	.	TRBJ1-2	TGCAGTGCTACTGAGGCCGGCTACACCTTC	CSATEAGYTF
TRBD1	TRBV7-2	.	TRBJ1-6	TGTGCCAGCAGCTTACGGGACAGCTATAATTCACCCCTCCACTTT	CASSLRDSYNSPLHF
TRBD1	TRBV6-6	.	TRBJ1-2	TGTGCCAGCAGTCCACGACAGGGGGCGAGAGGCTACACCTTC	CASSPRQGARGYTF
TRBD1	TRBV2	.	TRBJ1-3	TGTGCCAGCAGTGGGACAGGGAGGGCAGGAAACACCATATATTTT	CASSGTGRAGNTIYF
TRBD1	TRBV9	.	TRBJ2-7	TGTGCCAGCAGCGTAGGCCTCTCGGGACAGGGCATCTCCTACGAGCAGTACTTC	CASSVGLSGQGISYEQYF
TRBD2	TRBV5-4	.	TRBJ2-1	TGTGCCAGCAGCGCAACTAGCGGCCTCTACAATGAGCAGTTCTTC	CASSATSGLYNEQFF
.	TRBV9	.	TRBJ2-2	TGTGCCAGCAGCGTAGCTTCAGAACAGACCATCACCGGGGAGCTGTTTTTT	CASSVASEQTITGELFF
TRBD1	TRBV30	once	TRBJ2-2	TGTGCCTTGAGACAGGGGGCAGGTACCGGGGAGCTGTTTTTT	CALRQGAGTGELFF
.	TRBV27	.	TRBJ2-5	TGTGCCAGCGGGTCCCTAGTGGGAGATGGGGCCCAGTACTTC	CASGSLVGDGAQYF
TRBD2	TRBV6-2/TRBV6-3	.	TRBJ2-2	TGTGCCAGCAGCCGGACTAGCGGGAGGGTGAACACCGGGGAGCTGTTTTTT	CASSRTSGRVNTGELFF
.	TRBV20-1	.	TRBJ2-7	TGCAGTGCAACAGGGTACTACGAGCAGTACTTC	CSATGYYEQYF
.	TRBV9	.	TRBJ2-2	TGTGCCAGCAGCGTAGTAGATACCGGGGAGCTGTTTTTT	CASSVVDTGELFF
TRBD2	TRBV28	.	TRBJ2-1	TGTGCCAGCAGCAGGATTCGACTAGCGAACAATGAGCAGTTCTTC	CASSRIRLANNEQFF
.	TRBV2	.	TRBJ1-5	TGTGCCAGCAGTGAACTCAGGGTAGGTCAGCCCCAGCATTTT	CASSELRVGQPQHF
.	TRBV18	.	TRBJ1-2	TGTGCCAGCTCACCCGGTGAGTTTGGCTACACCTTC	CASSPGEFGYTF
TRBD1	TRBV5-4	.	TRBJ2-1	TGTGCCAGCAGCTCAAGACAGGGATCCAATGAGCAGTTCTTC	CASSSRQGSNEQFF
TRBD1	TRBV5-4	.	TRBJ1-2	TGTGCCAGCAGCTTCTCAGGGGGCGCCTATGGCTACACCTTC	CASSFSGGAYGYTF
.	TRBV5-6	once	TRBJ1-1	TGTGCCAGCAGCTTGGGACACTTGAACACTGAAGCTTTCTTT	CASSLGHLNTEAFF
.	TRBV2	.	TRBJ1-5	TGTGCCAGCAGGAACGAAGGGGATTTAGGGCCCCAGCATTTT	CASRNEGDLGPQHF
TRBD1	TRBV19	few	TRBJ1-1	TGTGCCAGTAGTATGGGACAGGGGACTGAAGCTTTCTTT	CASSMGQGTEAFF
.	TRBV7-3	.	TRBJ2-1	TGTGCCAGCAGCTTAATCGGGGGTGAGCAGTTCTTC	CASSLIGGEQFF
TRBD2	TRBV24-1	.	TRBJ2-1	TGTGCCACCGGGGAGGGCAGGAATGAGCAGTTCTTC	CATGEGRNEQFF